This entry lists 24 T cell receptor beta chains sequenced from one sample in a study of blood T cell repertoires in COVID-19. Only in-frame clones appear in the TCRdb table, and some are missing; sequencing was by immunoSEQ multiplex PCR. The table has 150,000 to 200,000 clones, about 86% seen once. Sequencing used peripheral blood. These receptors came from an older woman with acute or convalescent COVID-19.

This sequence joins TRBV4-1 and TRBJ1-2, with 9 bases identical to TRBD1. Unmatched junction bases numbered 5, after V lost 4 bases and J lost 2 bases. The germline gives CDR1 MGHRA, CDR2 YSYEKL. CDR3 length equals 15 residues. The CDR3 is CASSPTGTGNYGYTF. The CDR3 coding sequence is TGCGCCAGCAGCCCTACCGGGACAGGGAACTATGGCTACACCTTC.

This sequence joins TRBV4-1 and TRBJ1-4; TRBD1 agrees at 9 bases. The length of the CDR3 is 15 residues. CDR1 and CDR2 from the germline V gene are MGHRA and YSYEKL. J gave up 11 bases and V 1 base, and 8 bases lay outside the gene matches. CDR3: CASSQAPGQGEKLFF. CDR3 sequence (DNA): TGCGCCAGCAGCCAAGCGCCGGGACAGGGTGAGAAACTGTTTTTT.

This clone was seen a few times. This chain links TRBV6-2 or TRBV6-3 with TRBJ1-1; maybe TRBD1 (6 bases). V lost 2 bases, J lost 4 bases, and 11 bases lay in between. The germline CDR1 and CDR2 sequences are MNHEY and SVGEGT. The CDR3 has 14 amino acids. The CDR3 nucleotides read TGTGCCAGCAGTTACCAAGGGGGTACCACTGAAGCTTTCTTT. It codes for CASSYQGGTTEAFF.

The rearrangement links TRBV6-5 to TRBJ2-3; D might be TRBD1 (6 bases). The CDR3 totals 16 residues. CDR1 is MNHEY and CDR2 is SVGAGI in the germline V gene. Trimming removed 2 bases from V and 4 bases from J, with 16 bases in between. The CDR3: CASSYHGRGSSDTQYF. The CDR3 bases are TGTGCCAGCAGTTACCACGGCAGGGGTAGTTCAGATACGCAGTATTTT.

V and J are TRBV7-2 and TRBJ1-1, with D possibly matching TRBD1 (6 bases). This CDR3 is 14 amino acids long. Trimming left V 4 bases short and J 0 bases short, with 9 bases between. Germline assignment: CDR1 SGHTA and CDR2 FQGNSA. CDR3 sequence (DNA): TGTGCCAGCAGCTCCACAGGGATGAACACTGAAGCTTTCTTT. Translation: CASSSTGMNTEAFF. Looking up the rest from reference TRBV7-2 and TRBJ1-1 gives the full variable domain: GAGVSQSPSNKVTEKGKDVELRCDPISGHTALYWYRQSLGQGLEFLIYFQGNSAPDKSGLPSDRFSAERTGGSVSTLTIQRTQQEDSAVYLCASSSTGMNTEAFFGQGTRLTVV.

The J gene is TRBJ2-3, the V gene TRBV7-9; no definite D call. There are 15 residues in the CDR3. CDR1 and CDR2 from the germline V gene are SEHNR and FQNEAQ (reference sequence). Trimming shortened V by 1 base and J by 3 bases, and 11 bases separated the two germline ends. CDR3 region: CASSLVLGVTDTQYF. The CDR3 DNA sequence: TGTGCCAGCAGCTTAGTTCTAGGAGTTACAGATACGCAGTATTTT. The full variable domain, completed using reference TRBV7-9 and TRBJ2-3, is DTGVSQNPRHKITKRGQNVTFRCDPISEHNRLYWYRQTLGQGPEFLTYFQNEAQLEKSRLLSDRFSAERPKGSFSTLEIQRTEQGDSAMYLCASSLVLGVTDTQYFGPGTRLTVL.

The chain is built from TRBV5-1 and TRBJ2-3, with a weak D call TRBD1 (6 bases). The germline gives CDR1 SGHRS, CDR2 YFSETQ. Between the trimmed V and J ends, which lost 0 bases and 0 bases, there was a span of 14 bases. This CDR3 comprises 17 residues. Here the CDR3 reads CASSLVGTLTSTDTQYF. CDR3 DNA sequence: TGCGCCAGCAGCTTGGTCGGGACACTGACTAGCACAGATACGCAGTATTTT.

Only one count was recorded for this clone. V is TRBV4-1 and J is TRBJ2-3; 9 positions match TRBD2. This CDR3 has 14 residues. Germline CDR1 MGHRA, CDR2 YSYEKL. The J segment lost 6 bases and the V segment lost 5 bases, leaving 6 bases of the junction unmatched. CDR3 region: CASSLRGGPDTQYF. CDR3 in DNA: TGCGCCAGCAGCTTGCGGGGGGGCCCGGATACGCAGTATTTT.

This clone was found a few times. V and J are TRBV6-2 or TRBV6-3 and TRBJ2-7; 9 bases agree with TRBD1. The trim removed 2 bases at V and 1 base at J, leaving 3 bases unmatched. Germline V lookup: CDR1 MNHEY, CDR2 SVGEGT. The CDR3 length is 15 residues. CDR3 protein: CASSYGTGWSYEQYF. CDR3 DNA: TGTGCCAGCAGTTACGGGACAGGGTGGTCCTACGAGCAGTACTTC.

This chain joins TRBV19 and TRBJ1-2, with a tentative D call TRBD1 (5 bases). Trimming stripped 3 bases from V and 3 bases from J, with 11 bases between. The CDR3 contains 14 residues. Looked up from germline, CDR1 is LNHDA and CDR2 is SQIVND (reference sequence). The CDR3 DNA reads as TGTGCCAGTAGTATGGGGACTTTGGACTATGGCTACACCTTC. Translating it yields CASSMGTLDYGYTF. The complete variable domain, with remaining parts taken from reference TRBV19 and TRBJ1-2, reads DGGITQSPKYLFRKEGQNVTLSCEQNLNHDAMYWYRQDPGQGLRLIYYSQIVNDFQKGDIAEGYSVSREKKESFPLTVTSAQKNPTAFYLCASSMGTLDYGYTFGSGTRLTVV.

The chain joins TRBV18 to TRBJ1-1; 8 bases are a match to TRBD1. Germline lookup yields CDR1 KGHSH and CDR2 LQKENI. This CDR3 contains 12 residues. V dropped 4 bases and J dropped 11; count of bases not matched to a gene: 6. CDR3 sequence reads: CASSLGQGEAFF. In DNA, the CDR3 is TGTGCCAGCTCACTCGGACAGGGTGAGGCTTTCTTT.

This clone was detected a few times. The chain joins TRBV24-1 to TRBJ1-4; 7 bases are shared with TRBD1. With 3 bases clipped from V and 8 bases from J, the junction kept 8 bases outside the gene matches. CDR1 is KGHDR, CDR2 SFDVKD, per germline. This CDR3 has 15 residues. This CDR3 reads CATSDARGLEEKLFF. Here the CDR3 DNA reads TGTGCCACCAGTGATGCAAGGGGGCTTGAGGAAAAACTGTTTTTT.

The chain carries TRBV18 and TRBJ2-1; 7 positions match TRBD1. Germline V lookup: CDR1 KGHSH, CDR2 LQKENI. J gave up 0 bases and V 0 bases, and 14 bases lay outside the gene matches. This CDR3 contains 20 residues. The CDR3 DNA reads TGTGCCAGCTCACCACCGATAGGACAGGTTTATATTAGCTCCTACAATGAGCAGTTCTTC. Translation gives CASSPPIGQVYISSYNEQFF.

V gene TRBV6-2 or TRBV6-3 combines with J gene TRBJ2-7, with a tentative D call TRBD1 (5 bases). V was pared by 2 bases and J by 2 bases, with 10 bases between. Per germline, CDR1 MNHEY and CDR2 SVGEGT. This CDR3 has 14 amino acids. The CDR3 nucleotides are TGTGCCAGCAGTTACCCGGCAGGGACCTACGAGCAGTACTTC. Its translation: CASSYPAGTYEQYF.

The chain recombines TRBV27 with TRBJ1-5; D perhaps matches TRBD1 (5 bases). CDR1 and CDR2 (germline): MNHEY, SMNVEV (reference sequence). Trimming pared 7 bases from V and 0 bases from J, leaving 13 bases between. The CDR3 runs 15 residues. The CDR3 nucleotides read TGTGCCAGCATGAGGACATCTTATAGCAATCAGCCCCAGCATTTT. It translates to CASMRTSYSNQPQHF.

The chain couples TRBV7-2 to TRBJ2-5; 13 bases match TRBD2. V lost 5 bases and J lost 1; bases outside the gene matches: 10. The CDR3 totals 18 residues. Germline CDR1 reads SGHTA; CDR2 reads FQGNSA. The CDR3 here is CASSRRLAGGPSQETQYF. In DNA, the CDR3 is TGTGCCAGCAGCCGCAGACTAGCGGGGGGCCCTTCCCAAGAGACCCAGTACTTC.

This clone was seen just once. The rearrangement joins TRBV4-2 to TRBJ2-7; 8 bases align to TRBD2. The germline V gene has CDR1 LGHNA and CDR2 YNFKEQ. The CDR3 totals 15 residues. The V segment lost 3 bases and the J segment 1 base; nucleotides outside the gene matches: 5. CDR3 sequence: CASSHPAGGSYEQYF. CDR3 in DNA: TGTGCCAGCAGCCACCCTGCGGGAGGTTCCTACGAGCAGTACTTC.

The gene calls are TRBV28 and TRBJ2-5; weak D call: TRBD2 (6 bases). Germline values: CDR1 MDHEN, CDR2 SYDVKM. The CDR3 loop spans 14 amino acids. Trimming left V 2 bases short and J 3 bases short, with 10 bases between. CDR3 sequence: CASSLLGGEETQYF. The CDR3 DNA follows: TGTGCCAGCAGTTTACTCGGGGGAGAAGAGACCCAGTACTTC.

The chain combines TRBV27 with TRBJ2-1; weak D call: TRBD2 (6 bases). The CDR3 is 14 amino acids. Trimming left V 10 bases short and J 1 base short, with 14 bases between. Germline lookup yields CDR1 MNHEY and CDR2 SMNVEV (reference sequence). The CDR3 reads CATNLGGSYNEQFF. DNA for the CDR3: TGTGCCACCAACCTCGGGGGTTCCTACAATGAGCAGTTCTTC.

The chain couples TRBV30 to TRBJ1-1; maybe TRBD1 (6 bases). Trimming took off 4 bases at V and 0 bases at J, with 12 bases between the two ends. The CDR3 totals 14 residues. Germline lookup yields CDR1 GTSNPN and CDR2 SVGIG (reference sequence). The CDR3 DNA reads as TGTGCCTGGACACCCGGGACATTGAACACTGAAGCTTTCTTT. The encoded protein is CAWTPGTLNTEAFF.

This clone was observed a single time. This chain uses TRBV6-5 with TRBJ1-2; D is undetermined. Germline V lookup: CDR1 MNHEY, CDR2 SVGAGI. V was trimmed by 4 bases and J by 4 bases, leaving 4 bases between them. The length of the CDR3 is 11 residues. In DNA, the CDR3 is TGTGCCAGCAGTTCCTTCTATGGCTACACCTTC. It codes for CASSSFYGYTF.

The chain joins TRBV19 to TRBJ2-2; maybe TRBD1 (6 bases). Germline values: CDR1 LNHDA, CDR2 SQIVND (reference sequence). Trimming shortened V by 9 bases and J by 2 bases, and 13 bases separated the two germline ends. The CDR3 runs to 14 residues. This CDR3 reads CASRRGQNTGELFF. The CDR3 nucleotides are TGTGCCAGCCGCCGGGGACAAAACACCGGGGAGCTGTTTTTT.

The gene calls are TRBV27 and TRBJ2-5; D possibly corresponds to TRBD2 (7 bases). With 9 bases removed from V and 5 bases from J, the gap between germline ends came to 13 bases. The germline gives CDR1 MNHEY, CDR2 SMNVEV (reference sequence). The CDR3 is made up of 12 amino acids. CDR3 sequence: CASRRGHETQYF. The DNA of the CDR3 is TGTGCCAGTCGGCGGGGGCACGAGACCCAGTACTTC.

The rearrangement links TRBV2 to TRBJ2-1, with 9 bases aligning to TRBD1. V shed 0 bases, J shed 8 bases, and the junction held 2 bases outside the gene matches. Germline CDR1 reads SNHLY; CDR2 reads FYNNEI. The CDR3 is 14 residues long. DNA of the CDR3: TGTGCCAGCAGTGAAGCTAGGGACAGGGATGAGCAGTTCTTC. It is translated as CASSEARDRDEQFF.